These T cell receptor beta chains were read from a single sample in a study of blood T cells in healthy people across ages. In TCRdb, the 5' RACE reads were re-called with MiXCR into one record per CDR3 protein. The sample lists some 1.4 million distinct CDR3 sequences, approximately 38% seen once, with roughly 7.9% in the top ten. Source material: blood. The source of these receptors is a woman between 18 and 29 years old in good health. Each CDR3 is given with its conserved first and last residue. Fields, in order: V gene, clone size, CDR3 protein. A row's size may be missing; if present it is once, few, many or a size class.

>TRBV27|NA
CASSFLSGRGYTF
>TRBV6-5|NA
CASSYSSSGRASDTQYF
>TRBV2|once
CASSAGRGQVETQYF
>TRBV3-1|NA
CASSRTSGLLQETQYF
>TRBV6-1|NA
CASSEIMGSNQPQHF
>TRBV12-3/TRBV12-4|NA
CASSEIGGGAEGQFF
>TRBV6-1|NA
CASSEDLASRGLFF
>TRBV24-1|NA
CATSDLRGGYTF
>TRBV5-1|few
CASSPSGTSWAQYF
>TRBV14|NA
CASSSQGGTQYF
>TRBV7-9|NA
CASSSYLETQYF
>TRBV7-7|few
CASSRRQGAGDTQYF
>TRBV20-1|NA
CSARSGTTLDHNEQFF
>TRBV15|NA
CATSRSRYRAHQPQHF
>TRBV20-1|few
CSASQNPDEPQYF
>TRBV4-1|many
CASSPPRTNYGYTF
>TRBV20-1|NA
CSARGLGRVDYGYTF
>TRBV15|NA
CATSREKTGMNTGGLFF
>TRBV7-9|few
CAESPRTGGFEQYF
>TRBV10-2|NA
CASKAGLVTDEQFF
>TRBV5-1|NA
CASSTNIQGVNTEAFF
>TRBV19|NA
CASSTGTSDTQYF
>TRBV12-3/TRBV12-4|few
CASSLRAKADTQYF
>TRBV29-1|NA
CSVDYNTDTQYF
>TRBV10-3|NA
CAINKADRSTDTQYF
>TRBV29-1|many
CSVQGGDTQYF
>TRBV2|few
CASSEEASYNEQFF
>TRBV20-1|NA
CSARASGGANEQFF
>TRBV4-1|once
CASSQGGSDIINEKLFF
>TRBV6-6|NA
CASSTGSHYEQYF
>TRBV5-1|NA
CASSLITAGNEQFF
>TRBV5-1|NA
CASSLDGTRNEKLFF
>TRBV12-3/TRBV12-4|few
CATRRVRPNYYGYTF
>TRBV7-9|many
CASSPGVYGYTF
>TRBV12-3/TRBV12-4|few
CASSLGARRTGYTF
>TRBV14|NA
CASSPRGVLGNEQFF
>TRBV4-2|many
CASSQDQEGFPTAQYF
>TRBV6-1|NA
CASTRQGWQPQHF
>TRBV20-1|few
CSARARTGGSYNSPLHF
>TRBV2|NA
CASSSYPEQFF
>TRBV3-1|once
CASSPGGGAGIQYF
>TRBV5-1|NA
CASSLDRVGNEQYF
>TRBV6-1|NA
CASSDAWVLNTEAFF
>TRBV27|few
CASSLTPSGSYNEQFF
>TRBV12-3/TRBV12-4|NA
CAGSQNRNEQFF
>TRBV24-1|few
CATSNFWGGTDTQYF
>TRBV12-3/TRBV12-4|many
CASSLGAAYEQYF
>TRBV21-1|NA
CASIYTSPGAFF
>TRBV7-2|few
CASSLRRQGDYNQQETQYF
>TRBV5-1|NA
CASSLPGGSTYEQYF
>TRBV12-3/TRBV12-4|few
CASSFGPELAGYEQYF
>TRBV7-8|NA
CASSLDRPTSPDTQYF
>TRBV5-5|few
CASSLGWGATDTQYF
>TRBV11-2|NA
CASSLSLASGEQFF
>TRBV13|NA
CASSFSRKGDEQYF